This T cell receptor (beta chain) was identified during a study of CD4+ T cells in melanoma. Regarding the study as a whole: A reported correlation linked neoantigen-specific CD4+ T cells to CD8+, macrophage and B cell function. Reportedly, melanoma neoantigen-specific CD4+ T cells showed varied differentiation states.

The protocol was immunoSEQ multiplex PCR, while the TCRdb copy is restricted to in-frame clones and leaves out a portion. Among 8,000 to 10,000 clones, approximately 72% were seen once, and the ten largest hold 24%. Looked up from germline, CDR1 is MNHNS and CDR2 is SASEGT. Losses at the gene ends were 1 base for V and 2 bases for J; bases not matched to a gene: 4. The CDR3 is made up of 15 amino acids. Comments on this clone: Its antigen is as yet unknown.

The sequence was obtained from a human donor with melanoma. The specimen sequenced was tumor tissue. The rearrangement joins TRBV6-1 to TRBJ2-7, with 8 bases that match TRBD2. DNA of the CDR3: TGTGCCAGCAGTGAAGAAACGGGGGGGCCCTACGAGCAGTACTTC. This sequence encodes CASSEETGGPYEQYF.